Listed below are T cell receptor beta chains from one sample, sequenced in a study of T-cell reconstitution after alpha-beta-depleted transplantation in children. One entry per CDR3 protein, called by TCRdb with MiXCR from the PCR reads. The sample has hundreds of thousands of distinct CDR3 sequences, around a sixth seen once; the top ten hold roughly two fifths. The specimen was PBMCs, mostly from graft donor cells, collected 360 days after TCRalphabeta/CD19-depleted stem cell transplant. These receptors all stem from a male patient aged 2-9 years who had a stem cell transplant for acute lymphoblastic leukemia, so the T cells may come from the graft donor. CDR3s include the opening cysteine and the closing phenylalanine or tryptophan. A D gene is named only where the DNA matches it firmly. Expanded clones get a size class; other rows say once, few or many, or leave the size out.

clone_size,j_call,v_call,d_call,cdr3_nt,cdr3_aa
NA,TRBJ1-1,TRBV6-2/TRBV6-3,TRBD1,TGTGCCAGCAGAAAACAGGGGTTCCCGTCACCGGCTTTCTTT,CASRKQGFPSPAFF
NA,TRBJ1-4,TRBV3-1,NA,TGTGCCAGTAGCCAAGTGAAGGGGAGTTGGGAAAAACTGTTTTTT,CASSQVKGSWEKLFF
NA,TRBJ2-1,TRBV5-1,NA,TGCGCCAGCAGCTTGCGAGGGAGTGAGCAGTTCTTC,CASSLRGSEQFF
NA,TRBJ1-1,TRBV7-6,NA,TGTGCCAGCAGCTTAACCCGTGGGACACCGAACACTGAAGCTTTCTTT,CASSLTRGTPNTEAFF
NA,TRBJ2-7,TRBV2,TRBD1,TGTGCCAGCAGTGTGCAGGGGGCTCCCTACGAGCAGTACTTC,CASSVQGAPYEQYF
NA,TRBJ2-2,TRBV7-9,NA,TGTGCCAGCAGCTTACTCGAGGGGACCGGGGAGCTGTTTTTT,CASSLLEGTGELFF
few,TRBJ1-5,TRBV20-1,NA,TGCAGTGCCGGAGTCTTAGGGGGAGGCAATCAGCCCCAGCATTTT,CSAGVLGGGNQPQHF
NA,TRBJ1-2,TRBV5-5,NA,TGTGCCAGCAGCTTCCTCGGCAGGAGTTATGGCTACACCTTC,CASSFLGRSYGYTF
NA,TRBJ2-7,TRBV3-1,TRBD1,TGTGCCAGCTGCCGTTACTACCTTGACAGGGGACGGGTCTACGAGCAGTACTTC,CASCRYYLDRGRVYEQYF
NA,TRBJ2-2,TRBV5-1,NA,TGCGCCAGCCTGCCGGGGTGGGGCACCGGGGAGCTGTTTTTT,CASLPGWGTGELFF
once,TRBJ2-5,TRBV7-2,NA,TGTGCCAGCAGCGCCTTAGGGGGGGGGGTAGAGACCCAGTACTTC,CASSALGGGVETQYF
NA,TRBJ2-7,TRBV7-6,NA,TGTGCCAGCAGCTCCGAGGGGACAATGCAGTACTTC,CASSSEGTMQYF
NA,TRBJ1-5,TRBV12-3/TRBV12-4,NA,TGTGCCAGCAGTTTTGGATCTCCCAGCAATCAGCCCCAGCATTTT,CASSFGSPSNQPQHF
NA,TRBJ2-3,TRBV7-2,TRBD2,TGTGCCAGCAGCTTATACCAGCGGGGGAACACAGATACGCAGTATTTT,CASSLYQRGNTDTQYF
NA,TRBJ2-1,TRBV2,NA,TGTGCCAGCATCCCAGGGGTACTTAGCTCCTACAATGAGCAGTTCTTC,CASIPGVLSSYNEQFF
many,TRBJ1-2,TRBV20-1,TRBD1,TGCAGTGCGAAGACAGGGTTCGTCTATGGCTACACCTTC,CSAKTGFVYGYTF
few,TRBJ2-7,TRBV20-1,TRBD2,TGCAGTGCTATGACTAGCGGGGGCCCCTACGAGCAGTACTTC,CSAMTSGGPYEQYF
many,TRBJ2-2,TRBV12-3/TRBV12-4,TRBD1,TGTGCCAGCACTAGACAAGGGGGCAACACCGGGGAGCTGTTTTTT,CASTRQGGNTGELFF
NA,TRBJ2-7,TRBV2,NA,TGTGCCAGCAGTGAATGGGGACTCGAGCAGTACTTC,CASSEWGLEQYF
few,TRBJ2-1,TRBV12-3/TRBV12-4,TRBD1,TGTGCCAGCAGTCACGGGACAGGGGACAATGAGCAGTTCTTC,CASSHGTGDNEQFF
few,TRBJ2-2,TRBV6-5,NA,TGTGCCAGCAGTTACTCGATCGACACCGGGGAGCTGTTTTTT,CASSYSIDTGELFF
few,TRBJ1-1,TRBV20-1,NA,TGCAGTGCTAGAGGGTTGAATTCGGGAAACACTGAAGCTTTCTTT,CSARGLNSGNTEAFF
NA,TRBJ2-2,TRBV19,NA,TGTGCCAGTAGTAACAGGAAAGCCGGCACCGGGGAGCTGTTTTTT,CASSNRKAGTGELFF
NA,TRBJ2-5,TRBV2,NA,TGTGCCAGCAGTGAGGATACCGGGAAGACCCAGTACTTC,CASSEDTGKTQYF
few,TRBJ2-5,TRBV4-2,TRBD2,TGTGCCAGCAGCACCAAGAAGCCGGCGGGGGTCCAAGAGACCCAGTACTTC,CASSTKKPAGVQETQYF
NA,TRBJ2-3,TRBV10-3,TRBD1,TGTGCCATCAGTGAGAAGGCAGGGGGCGAGGCAGATACGCAGTATTTT,CAISEKAGGEADTQYF
few,TRBJ2-7,TRBV29-1,NA,TGCAGCGTTCGAGACATGGGCAGGGAGCAGTACTTC,CSVRDMGREQYF
NA,TRBJ2-6,TRBV10-2,TRBD2,TGCGCCAGCAGTGCGACTAGCGGGGGGCCCCTGCGCGTCCTGACTTTC,CASSATSGGPLRVLTF
few,TRBJ2-7,TRBV9,NA,TGTGCCAGCAGCGTAGACCAATACGAGCAGTACTTC,CASSVDQYEQYF
few,TRBJ2-3,TRBV7-2,NA,TGTGCCAGCAGTTACCACGTAGCGACCTCCACAGATACGCAGTATTTT,CASSYHVATSTDTQYF
NA,TRBJ2-5,TRBV20-1,TRBD2,TGCAGTGCTAGTCGGCGGAGCGGGGATGGAGAGACCCAGTACTTC,CSASRRSGDGETQYF
few,TRBJ1-1,TRBV7-9,NA,TGTGCCAGCAGCCCAGCGCACACTGAAGCTTTCTTT,CASSPAHTEAFF
many,TRBJ2-3,TRBV29-1,TRBD1,TGCAGCGTAGACAGGGCCGCAGATACGCAGTATTTT,CSVDRAADTQYF
few,TRBJ1-1,TRBV12-3/TRBV12-4,NA,TGTGCCAGCAGTCGATCACCGGCTCACACTGAAGCTTTCTTT,CASSRSPAHTEAFF
NA,TRBJ1-1,TRBV19,NA,TGTGCCAGTAGTATCAGCGGGTCTACTGAAGCTTTCTTT,CASSISGSTEAFF
NA,TRBJ2-3,TRBV5-6,NA,TGTGCCAGCGTCCGACGGATCCCCACAGATACGCAGTATTTT,CASVRRIPTDTQYF
few,TRBJ2-1,TRBV24-1,TRBD2,TGTGCCACCAGTGAAAGCTGGACTAGCGGTTACAATGAGCAGTTCTTC,CATSESWTSGYNEQFF
few,TRBJ2-1,TRBV27,TRBD1,TGTGCCAGCAGTTTCTCGACAGGGCCCTCCTCCTACAATGAGCAGTTCTTC,CASSFSTGPSSYNEQFF
few,TRBJ2-1,TRBV12-3/TRBV12-4,NA,TGTGCCAGCACCCTCCAGGGGGGGGTACATGAGCAGTTCTTC,CASTLQGGVHEQFF
NA,TRBJ2-7,TRBV3-1,NA,TGTGCCAGCAGCCAAGATCATCGGAGCTACGAGCAGTACTTC,CASSQDHRSYEQYF
NA,TRBJ2-3,TRBV20-1,NA,TGCAGTGCTAGTACGCGGGATACGCAGTATTTT,CSASTRDTQYF
once,TRBJ1-1,TRBV14,NA,TGTGCCAGCAGCCATTTGACTGAAGCTTTCTTT,CASSHLTEAFF
many,TRBJ2-2,TRBV6-1,NA,TGTGCCAGCATTCCGCCCTCAGGTCTGGTCGGGGAGCTGTTTTTT,CASIPPSGLVGELFF
NA,TRBJ2-2,TRBV20-1,NA,TGCAGTGCTAGAGCGTTTAAGAACACCGGGGAGCTGTTTTTT,CSARAFKNTGELFF
NA,TRBJ2-2,TRBV3-1,NA,TGTGCCAGCAGCCAGGAAATAGGGAACACCGGGGAGCTGTTTTTT,CASSQEIGNTGELFF
NA,TRBJ1-5,TRBV7-9,NA,TGTGCCAGCAGTCTGAGGGGGGGAAGCAATCAGCCCCAGCAATTT,CASSLRGGSNQPQQF
NA,TRBJ2-1,TRBV12-3/TRBV12-4,NA,TGTGCCAGCAGTTTATACGGCAGGGGTCCACACAATGAGCAGTTCTTC,CASSLYGRGPHNEQFF
NA,TRBJ1-1,TRBV3-1,NA,TGTGCCAGCAGCCAAGGACGAGCCGCACTGAACACTGAAGCTTTCTTT,CASSQGRAALNTEAFF
once,TRBJ2-1,TRBV12-3/TRBV12-4,TRBD2,TGTGCCCTCAGTTTAACCCGATTTCCGGGACTAGGGTCCTACAATGAGCAGTTCTTC,CALSLTRFPGLGSYNEQFF
many,TRBJ1-6,TRBV6-1,NA,TGTGCCAGCAGTGAAGTTGGTTGGGGGTCCTATAATTCACCCCTCCACTTT,CASSEVGWGSYNSPLHF
few,TRBJ2-7,TRBV27,NA,TGTGCCAGCAGTCCACCCTCCTACGAGCAGTACTTC,CASSPPSYEQYF
few,TRBJ2-1,TRBV7-2,NA,TGTGCCAGCAGTCTGAGCCCCAATGAGCAGTTCTTC,CASSLSPNEQFF
NA,TRBJ2-3,TRBV7-3,TRBD1,TGTGCCAGCAGCTTAAGGGACAGGTCCACAGATACGCAGTATTTT,CASSLRDRSTDTQYF